The T cell receptor (beta chain) described here comes from a study of PD-1 blockade in classical Hodgkin lymphoma. This clone has more than one count but fewer than ten. The antigen is unknown. The study, taken as a whole, reports: The drivers behind the repertoire differences, possibly disease activity or prior therapy, remain undefined. Complete responders' baseline diversity resembled that of newly diagnosed patients. A significant rise in TCR diversity was seen by C4D1 for CD4+ cells but not for CD8+ cells.

The CDR3 runs 13 residues. Germline CDR1 and CDR2: LNHDA and SQIVND (reference sequence). The J segment lost 6 bases and the V segment lost 4 bases, leaving 5 bases of the junction unmatched. The data were produced by immunoSEQ multiplex PCR, yet TCRdb's version contains in-frame clones alone and is incomplete. Of some 52,000 clones listed, roughly 86% are singletons. Time point defined: cycle 4 day 1 (C4D1), after six to seven weeks of nivolumab. Each and every patient relapsed after autologous stem cell transplantation, and patients got differing brentuximab vedotin exposure. The receptor was derived from a human donor with classical Hodgkin lymphoma. The rearrangement links TRBV19 to TRBJ2-7, with 8 bases lining up with TRBD1. This sample comprised peripheral blood mononuclear cells (PBMCs), obtained before the fourth cycle of nivolumab. The CDR3 loop reads CASSTWTGLEQYF. As DNA, the CDR3 is TGTGCCAGTAGTACCTGGACAGGGCTCGAGCAGTACTTC.